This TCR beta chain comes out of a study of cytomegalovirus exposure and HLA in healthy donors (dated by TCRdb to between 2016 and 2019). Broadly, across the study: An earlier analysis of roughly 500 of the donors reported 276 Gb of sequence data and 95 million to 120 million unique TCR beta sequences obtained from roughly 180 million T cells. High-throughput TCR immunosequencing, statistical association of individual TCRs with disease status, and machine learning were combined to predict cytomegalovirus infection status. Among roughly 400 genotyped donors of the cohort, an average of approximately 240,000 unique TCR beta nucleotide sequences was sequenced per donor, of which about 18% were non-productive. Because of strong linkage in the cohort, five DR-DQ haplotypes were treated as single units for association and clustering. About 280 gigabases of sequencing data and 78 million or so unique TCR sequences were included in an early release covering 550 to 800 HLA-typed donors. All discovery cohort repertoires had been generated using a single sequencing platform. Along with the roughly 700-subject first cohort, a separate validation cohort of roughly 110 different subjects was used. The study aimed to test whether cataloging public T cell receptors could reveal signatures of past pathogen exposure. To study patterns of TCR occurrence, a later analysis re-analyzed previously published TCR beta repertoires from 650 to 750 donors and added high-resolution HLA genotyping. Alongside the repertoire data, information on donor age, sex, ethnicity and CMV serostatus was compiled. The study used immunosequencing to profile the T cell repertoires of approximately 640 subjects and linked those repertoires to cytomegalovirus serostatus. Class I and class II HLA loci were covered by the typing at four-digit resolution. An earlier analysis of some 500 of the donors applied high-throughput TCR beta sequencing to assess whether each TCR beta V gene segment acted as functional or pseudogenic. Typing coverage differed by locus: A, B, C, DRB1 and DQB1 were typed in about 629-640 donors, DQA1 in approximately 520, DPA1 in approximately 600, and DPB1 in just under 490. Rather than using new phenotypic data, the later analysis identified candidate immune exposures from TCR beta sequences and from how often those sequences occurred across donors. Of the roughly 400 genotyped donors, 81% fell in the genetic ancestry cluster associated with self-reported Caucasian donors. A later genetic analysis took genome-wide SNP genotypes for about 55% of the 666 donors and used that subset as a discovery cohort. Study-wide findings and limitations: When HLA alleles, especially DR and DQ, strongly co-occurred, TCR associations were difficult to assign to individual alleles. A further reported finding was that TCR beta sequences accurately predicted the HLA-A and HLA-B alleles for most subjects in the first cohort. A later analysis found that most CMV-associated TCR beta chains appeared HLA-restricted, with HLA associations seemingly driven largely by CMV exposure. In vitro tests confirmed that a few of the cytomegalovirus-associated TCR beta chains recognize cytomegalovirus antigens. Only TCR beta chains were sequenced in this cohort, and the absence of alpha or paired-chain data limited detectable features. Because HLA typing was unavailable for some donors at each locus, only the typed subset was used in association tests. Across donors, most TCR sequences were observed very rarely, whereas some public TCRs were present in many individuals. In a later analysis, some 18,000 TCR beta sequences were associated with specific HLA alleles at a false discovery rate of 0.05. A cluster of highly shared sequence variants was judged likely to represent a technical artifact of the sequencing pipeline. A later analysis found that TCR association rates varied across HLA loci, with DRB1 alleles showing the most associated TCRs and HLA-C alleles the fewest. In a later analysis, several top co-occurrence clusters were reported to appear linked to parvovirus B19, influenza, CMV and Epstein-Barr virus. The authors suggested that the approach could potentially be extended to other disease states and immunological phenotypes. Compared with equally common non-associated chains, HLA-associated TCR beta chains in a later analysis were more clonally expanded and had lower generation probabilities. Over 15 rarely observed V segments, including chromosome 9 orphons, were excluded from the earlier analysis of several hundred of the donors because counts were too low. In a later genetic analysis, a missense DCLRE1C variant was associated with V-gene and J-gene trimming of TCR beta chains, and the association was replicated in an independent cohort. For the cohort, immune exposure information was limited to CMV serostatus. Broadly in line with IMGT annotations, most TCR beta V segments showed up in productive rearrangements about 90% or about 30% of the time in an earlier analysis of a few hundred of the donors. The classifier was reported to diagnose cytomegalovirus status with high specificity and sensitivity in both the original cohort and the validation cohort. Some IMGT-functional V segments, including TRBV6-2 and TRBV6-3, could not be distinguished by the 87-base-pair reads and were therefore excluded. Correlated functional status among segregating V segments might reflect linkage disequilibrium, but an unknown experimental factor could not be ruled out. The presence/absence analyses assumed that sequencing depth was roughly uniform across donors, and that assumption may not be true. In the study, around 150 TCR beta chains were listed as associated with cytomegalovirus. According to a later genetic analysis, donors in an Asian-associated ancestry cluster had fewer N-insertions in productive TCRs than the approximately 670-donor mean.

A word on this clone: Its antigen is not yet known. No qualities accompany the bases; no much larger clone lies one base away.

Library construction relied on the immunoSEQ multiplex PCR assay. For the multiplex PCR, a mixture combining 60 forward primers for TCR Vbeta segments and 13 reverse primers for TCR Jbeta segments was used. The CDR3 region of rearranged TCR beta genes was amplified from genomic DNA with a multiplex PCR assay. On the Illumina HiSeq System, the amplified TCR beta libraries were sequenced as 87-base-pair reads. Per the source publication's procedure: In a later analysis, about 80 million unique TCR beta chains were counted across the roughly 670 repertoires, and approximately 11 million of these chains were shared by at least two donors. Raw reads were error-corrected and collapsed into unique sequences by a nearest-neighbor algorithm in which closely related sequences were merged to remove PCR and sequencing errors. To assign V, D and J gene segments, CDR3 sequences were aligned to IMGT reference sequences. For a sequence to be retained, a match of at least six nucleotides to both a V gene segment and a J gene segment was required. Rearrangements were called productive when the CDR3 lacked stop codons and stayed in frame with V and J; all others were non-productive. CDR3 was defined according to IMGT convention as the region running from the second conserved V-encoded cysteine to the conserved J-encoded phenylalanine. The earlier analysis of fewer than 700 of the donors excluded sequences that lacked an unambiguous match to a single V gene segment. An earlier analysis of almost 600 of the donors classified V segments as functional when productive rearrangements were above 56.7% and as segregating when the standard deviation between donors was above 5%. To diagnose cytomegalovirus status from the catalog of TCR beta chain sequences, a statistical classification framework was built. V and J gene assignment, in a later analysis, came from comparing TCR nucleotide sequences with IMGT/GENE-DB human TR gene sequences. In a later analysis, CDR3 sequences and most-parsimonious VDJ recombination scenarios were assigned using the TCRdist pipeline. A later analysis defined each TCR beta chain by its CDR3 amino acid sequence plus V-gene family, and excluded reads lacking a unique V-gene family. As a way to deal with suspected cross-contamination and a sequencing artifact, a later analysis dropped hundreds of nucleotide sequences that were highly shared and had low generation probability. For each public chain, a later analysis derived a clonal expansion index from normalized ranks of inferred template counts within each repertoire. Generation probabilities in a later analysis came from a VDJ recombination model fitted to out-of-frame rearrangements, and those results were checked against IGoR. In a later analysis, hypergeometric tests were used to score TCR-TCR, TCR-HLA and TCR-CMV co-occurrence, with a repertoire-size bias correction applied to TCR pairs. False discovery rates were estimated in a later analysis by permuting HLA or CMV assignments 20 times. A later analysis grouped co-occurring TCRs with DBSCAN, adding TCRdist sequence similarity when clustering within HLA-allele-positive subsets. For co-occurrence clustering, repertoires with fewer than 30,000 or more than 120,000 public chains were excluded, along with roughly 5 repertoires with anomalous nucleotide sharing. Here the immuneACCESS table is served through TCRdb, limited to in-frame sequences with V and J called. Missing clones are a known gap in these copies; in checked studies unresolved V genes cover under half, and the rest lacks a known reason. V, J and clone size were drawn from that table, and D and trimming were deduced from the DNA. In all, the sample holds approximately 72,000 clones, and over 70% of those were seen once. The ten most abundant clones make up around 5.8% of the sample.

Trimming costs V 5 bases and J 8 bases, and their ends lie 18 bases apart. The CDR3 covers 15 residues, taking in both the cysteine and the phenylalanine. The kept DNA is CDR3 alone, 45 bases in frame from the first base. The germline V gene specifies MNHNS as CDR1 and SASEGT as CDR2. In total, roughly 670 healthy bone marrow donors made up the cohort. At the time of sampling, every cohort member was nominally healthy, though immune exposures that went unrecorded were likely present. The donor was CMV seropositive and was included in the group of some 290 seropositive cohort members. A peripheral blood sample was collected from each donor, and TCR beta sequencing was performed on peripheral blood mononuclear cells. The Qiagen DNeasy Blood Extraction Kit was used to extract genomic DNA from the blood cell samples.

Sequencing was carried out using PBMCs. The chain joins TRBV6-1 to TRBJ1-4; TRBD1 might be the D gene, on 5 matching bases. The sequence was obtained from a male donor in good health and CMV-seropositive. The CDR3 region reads CASSPPPGLREKLFF. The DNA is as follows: TGTGCCAGCAGTCCCCCCCCAGGGCTGAGGGAAAAACTGTTTTTT.